The subject of this entry is one T cell receptor (beta chain). CDR3 length equals 15 residues. Germline V lookup: CDR1 MNHNS, CDR2 SASEGT. Trimming removed 6 bases from V and 2 bases from J, with 15 bases in between. The record originates from a study of T-cell memory formation after mild COVID-19. The authors produced TCR alpha and TCR beta cDNA libraries with sample barcodes and UMIs by 5'RACE using constant-segment primers. MiXCR was run by TCRdb on the 5' RACE reads, yielding one entry per CDR3 protein. The sample carries approximately 100,000 distinct CDR3 sequences, around 27% recorded once. Sequencing was performed on PBMCs or a T cell subset sorted from them (not recorded which). V gene TRBV6-1 combines with J gene TRBJ2-3, with D hard to call. The receptor was isolated from a man younger than 35 who had mild COVID-19 (a few samples of this study predate the infection). Cell type and time point are not known. The CDR3 protein is CASRPAKGDTDTQYF. The CDR3 coding sequence is TGTGCCAGCAGGCCGGCCAAGGGTGACACAGATACGCAGTATTTT.